This is a list of T cell receptor beta chains from one sample in a study of T cell responses to AZD1222 COVID-19 vaccine. Clones were sequenced by immunoSEQ multiplex PCR, and TCRdb holds only the in-frame ones, with some missing. The sample carries some 120,000 clones, 75% to 90% recorded once. Sequencing was performed on peripheral blood, taken on day 0 of AZD1222 vaccination. The receptor source for this set is an adult in good health. The CDR3 runs from the conserved cysteine through the conserved F or W. The D gene is left open where the match is weak. Size values are once, few and many counts, or a class for expanded clones, and some rows have none.

d_call j_call clone_size v_call cdr3_aa cdr3_nt
. TRBJ2-5 . TRBV10-3 CAISDPGGGGLETQYF TGTGCCATCAGTGATCCAGGGGGAGGGGGCTTAGAGACCCAGTACTTC
TRBD2 TRBJ2-7 . TRBV9 CASSEGDRAGGTMSSYEQYF TGTGCCAGCAGCGAGGGCGATCGAGCGGGGGGGACAATGAGCTCCTACGAGCAGTACTTC
TRBD1 TRBJ2-7 . TRBV4-3 CASSHGQGRGTYEQYF TGCGCCAGCAGCCATGGGCAGGGCAGGGGGACCTACGAGCAGTACTTC
. TRBJ2-5 . TRBV5-8 CASSHRVFQETQYF TGTGCCAGCAGCCACAGGGTCTTTCAAGAGACCCAGTACTTC
TRBD1 TRBJ1-2 . TRBV6-5 CASLKTGVYYGYTF TGTGCCAGCCTTAAGACAGGGGTCTACTATGGCTACACCTTC
TRBD1 TRBJ2-3 . TRBV7-6 CASSSQGAPTDTQYF TGTGCCAGCAGCTCACAGGGGGCCCCCACAGATACGCAGTATTTT
TRBD2 TRBJ2-3 . TRBV5-6 CASSHGLAGGRDTQYF TGTGCCAGCAGCCACGGACTAGCGGGGGGCCGAGATACGCAGTATTTT
. TRBJ2-4 once TRBV27 CASSSPRSGLAKNIQYF TGTGCCAGCAGTTCCCCCAGGAGCGGTTTAGCCAAAAACATTCAGTACTTC
. TRBJ1-6 . TRBV4-3 CASSRSPRRTQNSPLHF TGCGCCAGCAGCCGCTCCCCCCGGCGGACCCAAAATTCACCCCTCCACTTT
. TRBJ2-1 . TRBV10-3 CAISETGYNEQFF TGTGCCATCAGTGAGACTGGCTACAATGAGCAGTTCTTC
. TRBJ2-7 . TRBV5-4 CASSLEYGGRDYEQYF TGTGCCAGCAGCCTTGAGTACGGGGGCAGGGACTACGAGCAGTACTTC
. TRBJ1-1 . TRBV12-3/TRBV12-4 CATGTTAEAFF TGTGCCACCGGCACAACGGCCGAAGCTTTCTTT
TRBD2 TRBJ2-3 . TRBV18 CASSPPGLAGVVDTQYF TGTGCCAGCTCACCACCGGGTCTAGCGGGAGTAGTAGATACGCAGTATTTT
TRBD1 TRBJ1-5 . TRBV6-5 CASSPDRGFNQPQHF TGTGCCAGCAGTCCGGACAGGGGCTTCAATCAGCCCCAGCATTTT
TRBD1 TRBJ1-1 . TRBV3-1/TRBV3-2 CASSHGTGTMEAFF TGTGCCAGCAGCCATGGGACAGGGACCATGGAAGCTTTCTTT
TRBD2 TRBJ2-1 once TRBV7-3 CASSPGLEYNEQFF TGTGCCAGCAGCCCCGGACTAGAGTATAATGAGCAGTTCTTC
. TRBJ1-5 . TRBV11-2 CASSPPRDGRYQPQHF TGTGCCAGCAGCCCCCCCAGGGACGGCCGCTATCAGCCCCAGCATTTT
TRBD1 TRBJ1-1 . TRBV5-1 CASSLTGGNTEAFF TGCGCCAGCAGCCTGACAGGGGGGAACACTGAAGCTTTCTTT
. TRBJ1-1 . TRBV21-1 CASSKTGGHTEAFF TGTGCCAGCAGCAAGACAGGAGGGCACACTGAAGCTTTCTTT
. TRBJ1-2 . TRBV2 CASSETAGYGYTF TGTGCCAGCAGTGAGACGGCGGGCTATGGCTACACCTTC
. TRBJ2-3 few TRBV11-2 CASSPTQWFRTDTQYF TGTGCCAGCAGCCCAACTCAGTGGTTTCGCACAGATACGCAGTATTTT
. TRBJ2-5 . TRBV24-1 CATSDPTSPVRETQYF TGTGCCACCAGTGACCCGACCTCTCCGGTGCGGGAGACCCAGTACTTC
. TRBJ1-1 . TRBV19 CASTPGRLDNTEAFF TGTGCCAGTACCCCGGGGAGGCTGGATAACACTGAAGCTTTCTTT
TRBD1 TRBJ1-5 once TRBV5-1 CASSFRTGDQPQHF TGCGCCAGCAGCTTTCGGACAGGGGATCAGCCCCAGCATTTT
. TRBJ1-1 . TRBV11-2 CASSPGALNTEAFF TGTGCCAGCAGCCCGGGGGCACTGAACACTGAAGCTTTCTTT
. TRBJ1-1 . TRBV19 CASSVFTRAFF TGTGCCAGTTCCGTCTTTACACGAGCTTTCTTT
TRBD2 TRBJ2-7 . TRBV7-2 CASSLWTSGTYEQYF TGTGCCAGCAGCTTATGGACTAGCGGGACCTACGAGCAGTACTTC
TRBD2 TRBJ2-1 . TRBV29-1 CSVVGEGGYNEQFF TGCAGCGTCGTCGGGGAGGGAGGGTACAATGAGCAGTTCTTC
. TRBJ2-3 . TRBV9 CASSVERGTQYF TGTGCCAGCAGCGTAGAGAGAGGTACGCAGTATTTT
TRBD1 TRBJ1-2 . TRBV3-1/TRBV3-2 CASSLQGFNYGYTF TGTGCCAGCAGCCTACAGGGGTTTAACTATGGCTACACCTTC
TRBD1 TRBJ1-2 . TRBV7-2 CASSPDRVGYTF TGTGCCAGCAGCCCCGACAGGGTTGGCTACACCTTC
. TRBJ1-1 . TRBV6-5 CASSQWNTEAFF TGTGCCAGCAGTCAGTGGAACACTGAAGCTTTCTTT
. TRBJ1-1 . TRBV19 CASSLGMGAAEAFF TGTGCCAGTAGTCTCGGGATGGGGGCGGCTGAAGCTTTCTTT
TRBD1 TRBJ2-3 . TRBV19 CASSTGQDSTDTQYF TGTGCCAGTAGCACGGGACAGGACAGCACAGATACGCAGTATTTT
. TRBJ1-1 . TRBV15 CATSRGKGNTEAFF TGTGCCACCAGCAGGGGGAAAGGGAACACTGAAGCTTTCTTT
TRBD1 TRBJ1-1 . TRBV5-1 CASSLQGASGTEAFF TGCGCCAGCAGCTTGCAGGGGGCCTCGGGGACTGAAGCTTTCTTT
TRBD1 TRBJ2-7 . TRBV24-1 CATSKAGGTGAYEQYF TGTGCCACCAGTAAAGCTGGGGGGACAGGGGCCTACGAGCAGTACTTC
. TRBJ2-7 . TRBV7-2 CASSFTGAGEQYF TGTGCCAGCAGCTTCACGGGGGCCGGTGAGCAGTACTTC
. TRBJ2-2 . TRBV2 CASSEATRSTGELFF TGTGCCAGCAGTGAAGCGACTAGGAGCACCGGGGAGCTGTTTTTT
. TRBJ1-5 once TRBV18 CASSPGGYSNQPQHF TGTGCCAGCTCACCAGGGGGTTATAGCAATCAGCCCCAGCATTTT
TRBD1 TRBJ1-1 . TRBV14 CASSRNTGVGTEAFF TGTGCCAGCAGCCGAAATACAGGGGTTGGCACTGAAGCTTTCTTT
TRBD2 TRBJ2-1 . TRBV5-1 CASSLGGGGALNEQFF TGCGCCAGCAGCTTGGGCGGGGGGGGAGCCCTCAATGAGCAGTTCTTC
. TRBJ2-3 . TRBV5-1 CASSRGTPGPDTQYF TGCGCCAGCAGCAGAGGGACCCCGGGGCCGGATACGCAGTATTTT
. TRBJ1-5 . TRBV30 CAWSNSGQFNQPQHF TGTGCCTGGTCCAACAGCGGACAGTTCAATCAGCCCCAGCATTTT
. TRBJ1-2 . TRBV3-1/TRBV3-2 CASSQGPLFYGYTF TGTGCCAGCAGCCAAGGCCCCCTCTTCTATGGCTACACCTTC
. TRBJ1-2 . TRBV5-8 CASSPQGSGYTF TGTGCCAGCAGCCCACAGGGTAGTGGCTACACCTTC
. TRBJ2-2 . TRBV30 CAWSATRAGELFF TGTGCCTGGAGTGCAACGCGGGCCGGGGAGCTGTTTTTT
. TRBJ1-5 . TRBV10-1 CASIRLNRNQPQHF TGCGCCAGCATCCGACTGAATCGCAATCAGCCCCAGCATTTT
. TRBJ2-7 . TRBV5-6 CASGVGANYEQYF TGTGCCAGCGGAGTGGGGGCCAACTACGAGCAGTACTTC
TRBD2 TRBJ2-7 . TRBV11-3 CASSFSKLAGSYEQYF TGTGCCAGCAGCTTTTCCAAGCTAGCGGGATCCTACGAGCAGTACTTC
. TRBJ2-7 . TRBV11-2 CASSLDIEQYF TGTGCCAGCAGCTTAGATATCGAGCAGTACTTC
TRBD1 TRBJ1-2 . TRBV30 CAWSVKQGGPGGYTF TGTGCCTGGAGTGTTAAACAGGGGGGCCCGGGGGGCTACACCTTC
. TRBJ1-5 . TRBV7-8 CASRATRYSNQPQHF TGTGCCAGCAGAGCTACAAGATATAGCAATCAGCCCCAGCATTTT
. TRBJ2-1 . TRBV7-9 CASSLAPQGNFQFF TGTGCCAGCAGCTTAGCGCCCCAGGGTAACTTTCAGTTCTTC
. TRBJ2-2 . TRBV7-2 CASARASLNTGELFF TGTGCCAGCGCCAGGGCTAGCTTGAACACCGGGGAGCTGTTTTTT
TRBD1 TRBJ1-1 . TRBV5-1 CASSPTGNGGSTEAFF TGCGCCAGCAGCCCGACAGGGAACGGAGGGAGCACTGAAGCTTTCTTT
. TRBJ2-7 once TRBV6-5 CASSYRTHYEQYF TGTGCCAGCAGTTACAGGACCCACTACGAGCAGTACTTC
. TRBJ1-1 . TRBV9 CASSVNIIGGNTEAFF TGTGCCAGCAGCGTAAATATAATTGGCGGGAACACTGAAGCTTTCTTT